This T cell receptor (beta chain) was profiled in a study of regulatory T cells in long-lasting Graves disease. Sequencing libraries for TCR beta were prepared with iRepertoire HTBI primers and Arm-PCR of CDR3 regions. MiXCR, applied by TCRdb to the multiplex PCR reads, yields one record per CDR3 protein. The repertoire includes hundreds of thousands of distinct CDR3 sequences, 15% to 20% of them detected once, and 15% to 20% sits in the top ten. Time point indicated: newly diagnosed GD, antithyroid drugs for less than 3 months. The TCR library was made from RNA that had been extracted from PBMCs in TRIzol. The CDR3 is 15 residues long. V was pared by 5 bases and J by 6 bases, with 17 bases between. Germline CDR1 is SGHVS and CDR2 is FNYEAQ. These data were also reused for a study on T cells in Graves' hyperthyroidism and ophthalmopathy.

This TCR was recovered from a woman aged 25 to 39 with Graves disease. J is TRBJ2-1 and V is TRBV7-6; tentative D call: TRBD2 (5 bases). Sequencing was performed on peripheral blood mononuclear cells (PBMCs), taken at new diagnosis, from a patient treated with antithyroid drugs. The CDR3 loop is CASSPVGGYSNEQFF. In DNA, the CDR3 is TGTGCCAGCAGCCCGGTGGGCGGGTACTCCAATGAGCAGTTCTTC.